A selection of T cell receptor beta chains follows, all from one sample in a study of blood T cells in healthy people across ages. One entry per CDR3 protein results from TCRdb running MiXCR on the 5' RACE reads. This table holds approximately 850,000 distinct CDR3 sequences, 58% found once. Material: blood. These receptors all come from a man aged 25-45 years in good health. CDR3s include the opening cysteine and the closing phenylalanine or tryptophan. The order of the fields is CDR3 protein, CDR3 DNA, J gene, CDR3 length, V gene, clone size, D gene. The D gene is left open where the match is weak. Expanded clones get a size class; other rows say once, few or many, or leave the size out.

CDR3: CASSYSPDGNSEQYF; DNA: TGTGCCAGCAGTTACTCGCCGGACGGGAACTCCGAGCAGTACTTC; J: TRBJ2-7; length: 15; V: TRBV6-5; size: -; D: -
CDR3: CASRDRGSRYEQYF; DNA: TGTGCCAGCAGGGACAGGGGCAGTCGGTACGAGCAGTACTTC; J: TRBJ2-7; length: 14; V: TRBV28; size: once; D: TRBD1
CDR3: CASSQVLAGGPGDEQFF; DNA: TGTGCCAGCAGCCAAGTCTTAGCGGGAGGGCCCGGGGATGAGCAGTTCTTC; J: TRBJ2-1; length: 17; V: TRBV3-1; size: -; D: TRBD2
CDR3: CASSQPGQGTDTQYF; DNA: TGTGCCAGCAGCCAACCGGGACAGGGAACAGATACGCAGTATTTT; J: TRBJ2-3; length: 15; V: TRBV4-2; size: few; D: TRBD1
CDR3: CASSTVGTGQETQYF; DNA: TGTGCCAGCAGTACCGTCGGGACAGGGCAAGAGACCCAGTACTTC; J: TRBJ2-5; length: 15; V: TRBV12-3/TRBV12-4; size: few; D: TRBD1
CDR3: CASSRAQEDGNTIYF; DNA: TGTGCCAGCAGCCGGGCTCAGGAGGATGGAAACACCATATATTTT; J: TRBJ1-3; length: 15; V: TRBV4-2; size: -; D: -
CDR3: CASSLKQGPPLHF; DNA: TGTGCCAGCAGCCTTAAACAGGGTCCACCCCTCCACTTT; J: TRBJ1-6; length: 13; V: TRBV7-2; size: -; D: -
CDR3: CSVEDRLGEGNTEAFF; DNA: TGCAGCGTTGAAGATAGATTGGGGGAGGGGAACACTGAAGCTTTCTTT; J: TRBJ1-1; length: 16; V: TRBV29-1; size: -; D: -
CDR3: CASSLNRQLAQPQHF; DNA: TGTGCCAGCAGCCTAAATAGACAGCTCGCTCAGCCCCAGCATTTT; J: TRBJ1-5; length: 15; V: TRBV6-1; size: -; D: -
CDR3: CASSFGWANVLTF; DNA: TGTGCCAGCAGCTTCGGGTGGGCCAACGTCCTGACTTTC; J: TRBJ2-6; length: 13; V: TRBV11-2; size: -; D: -
CDR3: CASSFPGAGGKRQFF; DNA: TGTGCCAGCAGTTTCCCCGGGGCGGGAGGAAAGCGGCAGTTCTTC; J: TRBJ2-1; length: 15; V: TRBV28; size: -; D: TRBD2
CDR3: CASSRTYGQSDYGYTF; DNA: TGTGCCAGCAGCCGGACTTACGGACAGTCAGACTATGGCTACACCTTC; J: TRBJ1-2; length: 16; V: TRBV7-2; size: few; D: -
CDR3: CASSQAGTSGRGSYNEQFF; DNA: TGTGCCAGCAGCCAGGCCGGGACTAGCGGGAGGGGGTCCTACAATGAGCAGTTCTTC; J: TRBJ2-1; length: 19; V: TRBV7-2; size: few; D: TRBD2
CDR3: CASSPMQVGETQYF; DNA: TGTGCCAGCAGCCCGATGCAGGTGGGGGAGACCCAGTACTTC; J: TRBJ2-5; length: 14; V: TRBV7-2; size: -; D: -
CDR3: CASSQDPGRVGTEAFF; DNA: TGTGCCAGCAGCCAAGATCCGGGCAGGGTGGGCACTGAAGCTTTCTTT; J: TRBJ1-1; length: 16; V: TRBV14; size: -; D: -
CDR3: CASRSDRTAYEQYF; DNA: TGTGCCAGCAGGTCGGACAGGACCGCTTACGAGCAGTACTTC; J: TRBJ2-7; length: 14; V: TRBV6-1; size: few; D: TRBD1
CDR3: CASSLANRQTQYF; DNA: TGTGCCAGCAGTTTAGCGAACAGGCAGACCCAGTACTTC; J: TRBJ2-5; length: 13; V: TRBV27; size: -; D: -
CDR3: CSARGYRAYEQYF; DNA: TGCAGTGCTAGGGGCTACCGAGCCTACGAGCAGTACTTC; J: TRBJ2-7; length: 13; V: TRBV20-1; size: few; D: -
CDR3: CASSQDPGSDSPLHF; DNA: TGTGCCAGCAGCCAAGATCCGGGTTCGGATTCACCCCTCCACTTT; J: TRBJ1-6; length: 15; V: TRBV4-2; size: few; D: -
CDR3: CASRSSRDRYNEQFF; DNA: TGTGCCAGCAGATCATCCCGGGACAGATACAATGAGCAGTTCTTC; J: TRBJ2-1; length: 15; V: TRBV7-8; size: few; D: TRBD1
CDR3: CASSTAPGGARNTIYF; DNA: TGCGCCAGCAGCACCGCCCCGGGAGGAGCTAGAAACACCATATATTTT; J: TRBJ1-3; length: 16; V: TRBV5-1; size: -; D: -
CDR3: CSARDPNGPTDTQYF; DNA: TGCAGTGCTAGAGATCCCAACGGGCCCACAGATACGCAGTATTTT; J: TRBJ2-3; length: 15; V: TRBV20-1; size: -; D: -
CDR3: CASKGLRGGTTNDKSSSGANVLTF; DNA: TGTGCCAGCAAGGGACTACGTGGGGGGACTACCAACGACAAATCTAGCTCTGGGGCCAACGTCCTGACTTTC; J: TRBJ2-6; length: 24; V: TRBV6-4; size: few; D: TRBD2
CDR3: CASRDSKAYEQYF; DNA: TGTGCCAGCAGAGACAGTAAGGCCTACGAGCAGTACTTC; J: TRBJ2-7; length: 13; V: TRBV28; size: few; D: -
CDR3: CASSSGPRGYEQYF; DNA: TGTGCCAGCAGTTCCGGACCCCGAGGATACGAGCAGTACTTC; J: TRBJ2-7; length: 14; V: TRBV27; size: -; D: -
CDR3: CASSASSGVRGEQFF; DNA: TGTGCCAGCAGCGCCTCTAGCGGGGTCCGGGGTGAGCAGTTCTTC; J: TRBJ2-1; length: 15; V: TRBV7-4; size: once; D: TRBD2
CDR3: CASSQEGGRKDQPQHF; DNA: TGTGCCAGCAGCCAAGAGGGGGGGAGAAAAGATCAGCCCCAGCATTTT; J: TRBJ1-5; length: 16; V: TRBV4-2; size: -; D: -
CDR3: CASSQYSTEQYF; DNA: TGTGCCAGCAGTCAATACTCGACAGAGCAGTACTTC; J: TRBJ2-7; length: 12; V: TRBV6-2/TRBV6-3; size: once; D: -
CDR3: CASSTKVGRISGANVLTF; DNA: TGTGCCAGCAGCACAAAGGTCGGCAGAATCTCTGGGGCCAACGTCCTGACTTTC; J: TRBJ2-6; length: 18; V: TRBV7-2; size: -; D: -
CDR3: CASSQDRTSEQYF; DNA: TGTGCCAGCAGCCAGGACAGGACCTCCGAGCAGTACTTC; J: TRBJ2-7; length: 13; V: TRBV4-2; size: few; D: TRBD1
CDR3: CASSFGGGPESTDTQYF; DNA: TGTGCCAGCAGCTTCGGGGGGGGGCCAGAAAGCACAGATACGCAGTATTTT; J: TRBJ2-3; length: 17; V: TRBV7-2; size: -; D: TRBD2
CDR3: CASSLWGQSHIYEQYF; DNA: TGCGCCAGCAGCCTCTGGGGACAGTCCCACATCTACGAGCAGTACTTC; J: TRBJ2-7; length: 16; V: TRBV5-1; size: -; D: TRBD1
CDR3: CASSVEGGLFAEQYF; DNA: TGTGCCAGCAGCGTAGAAGGGGGCCTCTTTGCCGAGCAGTACTTC; J: TRBJ2-7; length: 15; V: TRBV9; size: few; D: TRBD1
CDR3: CSARAPTEGDTQYF; DNA: TGCAGTGCTAGGGCCCCAACGGAGGGGGATACGCAGTATTTT; J: TRBJ2-3; length: 14; V: TRBV20-1; size: -; D: -
CDR3: CAWSVLGVNEKLFF; DNA: TGTGCCTGGAGTGTACTAGGGGTAAATGAAAAACTGTTTTTT; J: TRBJ1-4; length: 14; V: TRBV30; size: -; D: -
CDR3: CASRGTGGRTQYF; DNA: TGTGCCAGCAGAGGGACTGGCGGCCGAACGCAGTATTTT; J: TRBJ2-3; length: 13; V: TRBV27; size: once; D: -
CDR3: CATSRGLMLGQPQHF; DNA: TGTGCCACCAGCAGGGGCCTTATGCTGGGTCAGCCCCAGCATTTT; J: TRBJ1-5; length: 15; V: TRBV15; size: -; D: -
CDR3: CSAPLAGDSKNIQYF; DNA: TGCAGTGCCCCCCTAGCGGGAGACTCCAAAAACATTCAGTACTTC; J: TRBJ2-4; length: 15; V: TRBV20-1; size: -; D: TRBD2
CDR3: CASSNARQGLGETQYF; DNA: TGTGCCAGCAGCAACGCCCGACAGGGCTTGGGGGAGACCCAGTACTTC; J: TRBJ2-5; length: 16; V: TRBV27; size: -; D: TRBD1